A single sample gave rise to the 18 T cell receptor beta chains below, sequenced in a study of OX40 agonist ivuxolimab in advanced cancers. Receptors were amplified or captured by the immunoSEQ multiplex PCR assay. Held by TCRdb, this immuneACCESS table contains in-frame sequences only and omits some clones. Under half of the omission traces to an unresolved V gene where checked; the cause of the rest is unknown. The sample table contains more than 50,000 clones; only one count was recorded for roughly four fifths of them. The ten largest clonotypes hold about 0.73% of the sample. This sample comprised CD4+ or CD8+ T cells sorted from blood, obtained in a trial of the OX40 agonist ivuxolimab. The receptors derive from an adult with an advanced solid tumor such as melanoma, head and neck, liver or kidney cancer.

The chain carries TRBV7-2 and TRBJ2-1; 7 positions match TRBD1. Unmatched junction bases numbered 1, after V lost 5 bases and J lost 3 bases. Germline values: CDR1 SGHTA, CDR2 FQGNSA. The CDR3 covers 13 residues. The CDR3 nucleotides read TGTGCCAGCAGCCGGGACAGCTACAATGAGCAGTTCTTC. Amino acids: CASSRDSYNEQFF.

This clone was found a few times. The chain combines TRBV5-1 with TRBJ1-4, with TRBD1 matching over 9 bases. V was pared by 5 bases and J by 5 bases, with 1 base of the junction left unmatched. This CDR3 contains 13 residues. The germline V gene encodes CDR1 SGHRS and CDR2 YFSETQ. The chain's CDR3 is CASRGTGNEKLFF. The CDR3 nucleotides read TGCGCCAGCAGGGGGACAGGGAATGAAAAACTGTTTTTT.

J is TRBJ2-1 and V is TRBV29-1; 7 nucleotides line up with TRBD1. CDR1 SQVTM and CDR2 ANQGSEA come from the germline V gene. With V trimmed by 7 bases and J by 1 base, 7 bases remained unmatched. The CDR3 consists of 14 residues. CDR3 in amino acids: CSERDSRSYNEQFF. CDR3 in DNA: TGCAGCGAGAGGGACAGCCGTTCCTACAATGAGCAGTTCTTC.

This clone was picked up a small number of times. The chain combines TRBV6-6 with TRBJ2-5, with TRBD2 matching 9 bases. The ends lost 6 bases at V and 9 bases at J; junction bases unmatched: 11. The CDR3 is 14 amino acids. CDR1 is MNHNY, CDR2 SVGAGI, per germline (reference sequence). The CDR3 DNA is TGTGCCAGCAGAACATGGGGCGGGGGGGCCGCCCAGTACTTC. Protein product: CASRTWGGGAAQYF.

This rearrangement joins TRBV5-6 to TRBJ1-1; D might be TRBD1 (5 bases). Trimming left V 5 bases short and J 5 bases short, with 19 bases between. The CDR3 runs 15 residues. Germline CDR1 is SGHDT and CDR2 is YYEEEE. CDR3 sequence: CASSLWGKLRTEAFF. The CDR3 DNA follows: TGTGCCAGCAGTTTATGGGGGAAGCTGCGGACTGAAGCTTTCTTT.

The genes are TRBV19 and TRBJ1-3, with 9 bases that match TRBD1. The CDR3 is 15 residues long. Germline V gene data show CDR1 as LNHDA and CDR2 as SQIVND (reference sequence). V lost 4 bases, J lost 3 bases, and 4 bases stayed unmatched. DNA for the CDR3: TGTGCCAGTAGTACAGGGACAGGGAGTGGAAACACCATATATTTT. It is translated as CASSTGTGSGNTIYF.

The V gene is TRBV19, the J gene TRBJ2-2; possible D gene TRBD1, 5 bases. Per germline, CDR1 LNHDA and CDR2 SQIVND (reference sequence). CDR3 length equals 16 residues. Trimming pared 9 bases from V and 2 bases from J, leaving 19 bases between. The CDR3 is CASLNRAGLNTGELFF. DNA for the CDR3: TGTGCCAGCCTTAATCGGGCAGGGTTAAACACCGGGGAGCTGTTTTTT. Looking up the rest from reference TRBV19 and TRBJ2-2 gives the full variable domain: DGGITQSPKYLFRKEGQNVTLSCEQNLNHDAMYWYRQDPGQGLRLIYYSQIVNDFQKGDIAEGYSVSREKKESFPLTVTSAQKNPTAFYLCASLNRAGLNTGELFFGEGSRLTVL.

V is TRBV18 and J is TRBJ2-7; TRBD2 matches at 16 bases. Germline V lookup: CDR1 KGHSH, CDR2 LQKENI. V dropped 3 bases and J dropped 5; count of bases not matched to a gene: 10. The CDR3 totals 18 residues. The CDR3 nucleotides read TGTGCCAGCTCACCTCTCTCGGGACTAGCGGGGGGGACCCACGAGCAGTACTTC. Protein: CASSPLSGLAGGTHEQYF.

This clone was counted a few times. The rearrangement uses TRBV7-8 and TRBJ1-3, with a tentative D call TRBD1 (5 bases). Trimming removed 4 bases from V and 4 bases from J, with 17 bases in between. CDR3 length: 16 residues. The germline V gene encodes CDR1 SGHVS and CDR2 FQNEAQ. CDR3: CASSSPRGRPGNTIYF. For the CDR3, the DNA is TGTGCCAGCAGCTCCCCTCGGGGCAGGCCGGGAAACACCATATATTTT.

This chain connects TRBV11-2 to TRBJ1-2; D is perhaps TRBD1 (6 bases). Germline V gene data show CDR1 as SGHAT and CDR2 as FQNNGV. There are 18 residues in the CDR3. The V gene lost 1 base and the J gene lost 2 bases, with 20 bases spanning the gap. CDR3 sequence reads: CASSLASSFWTANYGYTF. The CDR3 nucleotides are TGTGCCAGCAGCTTAGCCTCGTCTTTTTGGACAGCCAACTATGGCTACACCTTC.

This clone was seen only once. The chain couples TRBV6-1 to TRBJ2-7; weak D call: TRBD1 (6 bases). Germline loops: CDR1 MNHNS, CDR2 SASEGT. This CDR3 is built from 14 residues. V lost 6 bases, J lost 3 bases, and 15 bases lay in between. CDR3 sequence (DNA): TGTGCCAGCAGCGGGTCCAGGGGTCACTACGAGCAGTACTTC. Encoded protein: CASSGSRGHYEQYF.

This clone was observed once. This chain joins TRBV9 and TRBJ2-3; D gene uncertain. The V and J ends lost 2 bases and 1 base respectively, with 8 bases between them. This CDR3 is 14 amino acids long. CDR1 is SGDLS, CDR2 YYNGEE, per germline. The CDR3 coding sequence is TGTGCCAGCAGCGTGAGCGAGCGCACAGATACGCAGTATTTT. It yields the protein CASSVSERTDTQYF.

J is TRBJ2-5 and V is TRBV10-3; TRBD1 is a possible D gene (5 bases). CDR1 ENHRY and CDR2 SYGVKD come from the germline V gene. With 0 bases removed from V and 9 bases from J, the gap between germline ends came to 17 bases. This CDR3 is 15 amino acids long. CDR3 bases: TGTGCCATCAGTGAGTCGGCATCGGGTCCCAGGGCCCAGTACTTC. Amino acid sequence: CAISESASGPRAQYF.

V and J are TRBV7-6 and TRBJ1-1, with D perhaps matching TRBD1 (6 bases). The V gene lost 5 bases and the J gene lost 4 bases, with 17 bases spanning the gap. The germline V gene has CDR1 SGHVS and CDR2 FNYEAQ. The CDR3 loop spans 15 amino acids. The CDR3 protein is CASSPNPGAVTEAFF. In DNA form, the CDR3 reads TGTGCCAGCAGCCCAAACCCGGGGGCTGTCACTGAAGCTTTCTTT.

This clone was picked up one time. V usage is TRBV28 and J usage is TRBJ2-5; the D gene is possibly TRBD2 (6 bases). V was shortened by 3 bases and J by 7 bases, with 21 bases between the two germline ends. Germline CDR1 is MDHEN and CDR2 is SYDVKM. CDR3 length: 16 amino acids. The CDR3 bases are TGTGCCAGCAGTTTTGAAAGGTCTCTGGCGGGGTGGACCCAGTACTTC. This sequence encodes CASSFERSLAGWTQYF.

The V and J genes are TRBV27 and TRBJ1-2; tentative D call: TRBD1 (5 bases). V was shortened by 1 base and J by 0 bases, with 12 bases between the two germline ends. CDR3 size: 16 residues. The V gene's germline CDR1 is MNHEY and CDR2 SMNVEV (reference sequence). CDR3 coding DNA: TGTGCCAGCAGTTTATTAGGGGACGAAGCTAACTATGGCTACACCTTC. Its translation is CASSLLGDEANYGYTF.

This clone was recorded once. The V gene is TRBV29-1, the J gene TRBJ2-3; D remains unclear. Germline V lookup: CDR1 SQVTM, CDR2 ANQGSEA. The germline V and J ends were trimmed by 1 base and 0 bases, with 8 bases remaining between them. The CDR3 extends over 14 amino acids. The CDR3 reads CSVEGSSSTDTQYF. CDR3 nucleotides: TGCAGCGTTGAAGGCAGCTCAAGCACAGATACGCAGTATTTT.

The CDR3 DNA is TGTGCCAGCGCGGCAGATACGCAGTATTTT. The encoded protein is CASAADTQYF. The genes are TRBV11-2 and TRBJ2-3; D unclear. Germline CDR1 and CDR2: SGHAT and FQNNGV. The CDR3 totals 10 residues. Deletions cut 8 bases from V and 4 bases from J, with 4 bases between.